Given below is one T cell receptor (beta chain) in context. Its antigen is unknown. These data belong to a study of glioma-infiltrating T cells after dendritic cell vaccination. Looking at the study overall: The vaccine used monocyte-derived dendritic cells pulsed overnight with autologous tumor lysate. Study observations and caveats: Higher pretreatment TIL content predicted longer progression-free time and survival.

CDR3 length: 14 residues. Germline trimming cut 0 bases from V and 8 bases from J; bases unmatched to any gene: 6. Per the germline V gene, CDR1 is SGHNT and CDR2 is YYREEE (reference sequence). Repertoires were generated with immunoSEQ multiplex PCR, while TCRdb's copy carries only in-frame clones and drops some. The sample holds under 40,000 clones, more than 90% seen once. The sequences come from blood, collected before dendritic cell vaccination. The source of this sequence is a human donor with glioblastoma. The J gene is TRBJ2-3, the V gene TRBV5-4, with 7 positions matching TRBD2. Here the CDR3 reads CASSLVGPGGTQYF. In DNA form, the CDR3 reads TGTGCCAGCAGCTTGGTGGGGCCGGGGGGTACGCAGTATTTT.